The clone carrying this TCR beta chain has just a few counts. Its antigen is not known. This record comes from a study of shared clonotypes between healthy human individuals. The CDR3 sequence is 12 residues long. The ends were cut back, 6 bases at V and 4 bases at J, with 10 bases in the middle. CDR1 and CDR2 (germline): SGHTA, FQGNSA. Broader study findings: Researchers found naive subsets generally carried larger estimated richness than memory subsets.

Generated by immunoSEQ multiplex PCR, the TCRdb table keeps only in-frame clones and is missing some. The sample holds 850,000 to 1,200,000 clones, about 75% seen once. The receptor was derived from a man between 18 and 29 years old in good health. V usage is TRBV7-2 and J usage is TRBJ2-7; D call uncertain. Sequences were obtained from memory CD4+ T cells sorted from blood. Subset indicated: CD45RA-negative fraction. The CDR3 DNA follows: TGTGCCAGCAGTCCACAACAATACGAGCAGTACTTC. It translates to CASSPQQYEQYF.